A single sample is the source of the 12 T cell receptor beta chains below, sequenced in a study of T-cell reconstitution after alpha-beta-depleted transplantation in children. TCRbeta library construction was performed incorporating unique molecular identifiers. MiXCR, run by TCRdb on the PCR reads, gives a single entry per CDR3 protein. The table includes about 400,000 distinct CDR3 sequences, roughly 20% detected once. Source: PBMCs from the stem cell graft donor, taken from the stem cell graft. These receptors originate from a human donor who donated a stem cell graft to a child with acute myeloid leukemia.

This clonotype has more than one count but fewer than ten. The rearrangement uses TRBV7-9 and TRBJ2-7, with TRBD2 matching over 14 bases. This CDR3 contains 16 residues. Germline V gives CDR1 SEHNR, CDR2 FQNEAQ (reference sequence). V lost 5 bases to trimming and J lost 3 bases; unmatched junction nucleotides: 6. The CDR3 reads CASSGAGLAGDYEQYF. DNA for the CDR3: TGTGCCAGCAGCGGAGCGGGACTAGCGGGAGACTACGAGCAGTACTTC. The full variable domain, its missing parts supplied by reference TRBV7-9 and TRBJ2-7, is DTGVSQNPRHKITKRGQNVTFRCDPISEHNRLYWYRQTLGQGPEFLTYFQNEAQLEKSRLLSDRFSAERPKGSFSTLEIQRTEQGDSAMYLCASSGAGLAGDYEQYFGPGTRLTVT.

This sequence joins TRBV20-1 and TRBJ2-3; no clear D. The ends were cut back, 0 bases at V and 2 bases at J, with 15 bases in the middle. From germline, CDR1 is DFQATT and CDR2 SNEGSKA (reference sequence). The CDR3 is made up of 16 amino acids. CDR3: CSARDLGSTITDTQYF. CDR3 nucleotides: TGCAGTGCTAGAGATCTGGGAAGTACGATCACAGATACGCAGTATTTT.

The table lists this clonotype with many counts. The chain combines TRBV12-3 or TRBV12-4 with TRBJ2-7, with 12 positions matching TRBD2. This CDR3 is built from 14 residues. Losses at the gene ends were 5 bases for V and 6 bases for J; bases not matched to a gene: 5. In DNA form, the CDR3 reads TGTGCCAGCAGTCTACTAGCGGGAGGTTTCGAGCAGTACTTC. Translated, it gives CASSLLAGGFEQYF.

The chain links TRBV12-3 or TRBV12-4 to TRBJ2-1; 10 nucleotides line up with TRBD1. This CDR3 spans 15 amino acids. J was trimmed by 9 bases and V by 3 bases; bases with no gene match: 8. The CDR3: CASSLGTGVIGEQFF. CDR3 sequence (DNA): TGTGCCAGCAGTTTGGGGACAGGGGTTATAGGTGAGCAGTTCTTC.

In its sample, this clonotype was seen a few times. The chain recombines TRBV25-1 with TRBJ2-1; 8 positions match TRBD2. After removal of 1 base from V and 3 bases from J, the junction contained 8 bases not matched to a gene. Germline assignment: CDR1 MGHDK and CDR2 SYGVNS. This CDR3 region has 17 residues. Written as DNA, the CDR3 is TGTGCCAGCAGTGAATCGGTAAATAGCGGGGTCTACAATGAGCAGTTCTTC. It codes for CASSESVNSGVYNEQFF.

J is TRBJ2-7 and V is TRBV20-1; 10 bases are shared with TRBD2. The CDR3 sequence is 14 residues long. The J segment lost 1 base and the V segment lost 5 bases, leaving 5 bases of the junction unmatched. Germline-derived CDR1 and CDR2 are DFQATT and SNEGSKA (reference sequence). The CDR3 reads CSADLAGASYEQYF. CDR3 coding DNA: TGCAGTGCTGATCTAGCGGGAGCGTCCTACGAGCAGTACTTC.

The chain joins TRBV20-1 to TRBJ2-1; TRBD1 or TRBD2 may be the D gene (5 bases each). Germline loops: CDR1 DFQATT, CDR2 SNEGSKA (reference sequence). The CDR3 has 15 residues. V was shortened by 0 bases and J by 10 bases, with 19 bases between the two germline ends. DNA of the CDR3: TGCAGTGCTAGAGAGCCGGGACCCTGGGTCCGGGAGCAGTTCTTC. Translation: CSAREPGPWVREQFF.

The sample holds a few counts of this clonotype. The chain joins TRBV12-3 or TRBV12-4 to TRBJ2-3, with D perhaps matching TRBD2 (6 bases). This CDR3 region has 14 residues. Trimming removed 3 bases at V and 3 bases at J, with 10 bases between. In DNA form, the CDR3 reads TGTGCCAGCAGTTTTTCGGGAGAGACAGATACGCAGTATTTT. Encoded protein: CASSFSGETDTQYF.

The chain couples TRBV7-8 to TRBJ2-1; D is unresolved. CDR1 and CDR2 from the germline V gene are SGHVS and FQNEAQ. The CDR3 spans 13 residues. The V and J ends lost 2 bases and 4 bases respectively, with 6 bases between them. The CDR3 region has the DNA TGTGCCAGCAGCTTATCCCTTTACAATGAGCAGTTCTTC. Encoded protein: CASSLSLYNEQFF.

The chain recombines TRBV5-1 with TRBJ1-4; perhaps TRBD1 as D (5 bases). This CDR3 region has 14 residues. The V gene's germline CDR1 is SGHRS and CDR2 YFSETQ. Trimming stripped 0 bases from V and 8 bases from J, with 11 bases between. The CDR3 protein is CASSLAGGSEKLFF. The DNA of the CDR3 is TGCGCCAGCAGCTTGGCTGGGGGATCGGAAAAACTGTTTTTT.

V usage is TRBV20-1 and J usage is TRBJ1-5; 7 positions match TRBD1. The V gene end was trimmed by 2 bases and the J gene end by 4 bases; junction bases not matched to a gene: 5. Germline values: CDR1 DFQATT, CDR2 SNEGSKA (reference sequence). The CDR3 is made up of 14 amino acids. The CDR3 sequence is CSARPGQENQPQHF. The CDR3 DNA follows: TGCAGTGCTAGACCCGGACAGGAGAATCAGCCCCAGCATTTT.

J is TRBJ2-1 and V is TRBV6-1; D remains ambiguous. Germline V lookup: CDR1 MNHNS, CDR2 SASEGT. The CDR3 has 15 residues. Trimming removed 6 bases at V and 5 bases at J, with 17 bases between. In DNA form, the CDR3 reads TGTGCCAGCAGGACCACCGGGCTTGGGGACAATGAGCAGTTCTTC. As protein: CASRTTGLGDNEQFF.